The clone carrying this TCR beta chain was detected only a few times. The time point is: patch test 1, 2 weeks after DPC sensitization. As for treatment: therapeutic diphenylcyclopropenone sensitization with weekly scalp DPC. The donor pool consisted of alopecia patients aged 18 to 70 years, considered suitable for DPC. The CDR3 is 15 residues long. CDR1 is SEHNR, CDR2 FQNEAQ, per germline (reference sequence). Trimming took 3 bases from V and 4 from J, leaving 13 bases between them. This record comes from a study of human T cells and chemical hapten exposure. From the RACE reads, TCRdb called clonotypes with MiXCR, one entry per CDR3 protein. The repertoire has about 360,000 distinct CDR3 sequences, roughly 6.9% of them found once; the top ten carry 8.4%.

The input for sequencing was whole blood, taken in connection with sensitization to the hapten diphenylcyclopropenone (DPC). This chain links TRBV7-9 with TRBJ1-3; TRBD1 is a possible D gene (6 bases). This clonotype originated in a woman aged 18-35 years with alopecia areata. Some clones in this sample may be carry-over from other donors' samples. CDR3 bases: TGTGCCAGCAGCTTGTTGGGGGGGCGAGGAAACACCATATATTTT. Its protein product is CASSLLGGRGNTIYF.